This TCR beta chain comes out of a study of T cells in Graves' hyperthyroidism and ophthalmopathy. The V and J ends lost 5 bases and 4 bases, in that order; junction bases with no gene match: 5. The CDR3 is 14 residues long. TCR beta CDR3 regions were amplified from RNA. The HTBI primer set was used in a first-round RT-PCR of the TCR CDR3. TCRdb redid the calling of the multiplex PCR reads with MiXCR, one entry per CDR3 protein. The repertoire holds a few hundred thousand distinct CDR3 sequences, approximately 15% seen once, with roughly 26% in the top ten. This clonotype showed up many times. The receptor comes from a woman aged 18-30 years with Graves' hyperthyroidism that later progressed to Graves' ophthalmopathy. Sequences were obtained from blood. The V and J genes are TRBV12-3 or TRBV12-4 and TRBJ1-5; TRBD1 aligns across 7 bases. DNA of the CDR3: TGTGCCAGCAGTCAGACAGGGAGGAATCAGCCCCAGCATTTT. It translates to CASSQTGRNQPQHF.